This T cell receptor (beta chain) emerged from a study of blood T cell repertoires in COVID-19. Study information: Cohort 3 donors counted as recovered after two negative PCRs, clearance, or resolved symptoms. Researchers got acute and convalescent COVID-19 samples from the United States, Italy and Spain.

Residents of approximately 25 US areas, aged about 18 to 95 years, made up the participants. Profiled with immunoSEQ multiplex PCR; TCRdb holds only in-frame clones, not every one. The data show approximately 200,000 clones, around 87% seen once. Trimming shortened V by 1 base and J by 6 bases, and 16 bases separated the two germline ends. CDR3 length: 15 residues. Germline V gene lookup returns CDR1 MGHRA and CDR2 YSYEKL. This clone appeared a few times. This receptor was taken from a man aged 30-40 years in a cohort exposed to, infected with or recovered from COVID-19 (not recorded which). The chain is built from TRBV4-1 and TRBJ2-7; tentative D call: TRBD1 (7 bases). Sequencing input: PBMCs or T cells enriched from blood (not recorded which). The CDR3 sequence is CASSQVQGGNPEQYF. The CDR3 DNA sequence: TGCGCCAGCAGCCAAGTTCAGGGGGGCAATCCCGAGCAGTACTTC.